One and the same sample provided the 31 T cell receptor beta chains below, sequenced in a study of OX40 agonist ivuxolimab in advanced cancers. Clones were sequenced by immunoSEQ multiplex PCR, and TCRdb holds only the in-frame ones, with some missing. This table has 55,000 to 70,000 clones, roughly nine tenths appearing once. The material was CD4+ or CD8+ T cells sorted from blood, obtained in a trial of the OX40 agonist ivuxolimab. Receptor source: an adult with an advanced solid tumor such as melanoma, head and neck, liver or kidney cancer.

With respect to this clone: This may arise from a read error, as a much more abundant clone is one base away. The DNA for the CDR3 is TGTGCCAGTAGTCCCCGAGAGGGGTCCTATGGCTGCACCTTC. Translated, it gives CASSPREGSYGCTF. The rearrangement uses TRBV19 and TRBJ1-2, with D perhaps matching TRBD1 (5 bases). Looked up from germline, CDR1 is LNHDA and CDR2 is SQIVND (reference sequence). This CDR3 spans 14 amino acids.

This clone was recorded only once. CDR3 loop: CASSLGGSRNYEQYF. CDR3 bases: TGTGCCAGCAGCTTAGGAGGGTCACGGAACTACGAGCAGTACTTC. The chain couples TRBV11-2 to TRBJ2-7; perhaps TRBD2 as D (5 bases). The CDR3 contains 15 residues. Germline V CDR1 and CDR2: SGHAT, FQNNGV. The ends were cut back, 1 base at V and 3 bases at J, with 13 bases in the middle.

V gene TRBV28 combines with J gene TRBJ2-5, with 8 bases aligning to TRBD1. Germline CDR1 reads MDHEN; CDR2 reads SYDVKM. With V trimmed by 5 bases and J by 1 base, 6 bases remained unmatched. The CDR3 extends over 15 amino acids. Here the CDR3 reads CASSPTTGVQETQYF. DNA of the CDR3: TGTGCCAGCAGTCCGACGACAGGGGTCCAAGAGACCCAGTACTTC. The variable domain in full, with the rest retrieved from reference TRBV28 and TRBJ2-5, is DVKVTQSSRYLVKRTGEKVFLECVQDMDHENMFWYRQDPGLGLRLIYFSYDVKMKEKGDIPEGYSVSREKKERFSLILESASTNQTSMYLCASSPTTGVQETQYFGPGTRLLVL.

The rearrangement links TRBV6-5 to TRBJ2-7, with TRBD1 identical over 8 bases. This CDR3 has 13 amino acids. The germline gives CDR1 MNHEY, CDR2 SVGAGI. J was trimmed by 4 bases and V by 5 bases; bases with no gene match: 4. CDR3 coding DNA: TGTGCCAGCAGTGCGACAGGGGTTTACGAGCAGTACTTC. This translates into CASSATGVYEQYF.

The rearrangement joins TRBV29-1 to TRBJ2-4; 10 bases map to TRBD1. Germline assignment: CDR1 SQVTM and CDR2 ANQGSEA. The CDR3 totals 18 residues. With 7 bases clipped from V and 3 bases from J, the junction kept 18 bases outside the gene matches. Here the CDR3 reads CSGLRWTGGSLGKNIQYF. CDR3 DNA: TGCAGCGGCCTCCGGTGGACAGGGGGATCCTTAGGCAAAAACATTCAGTACTTC.

The chain has TRBV11-2 and TRBJ1-4, with 10 bases identical to TRBD1. V was clipped by 1 base and J by 4 bases; unmatched bases: 0. Germline V gene lookup returns CDR1 SGHAT and CDR2 FQNNGV. This CDR3 has 15 amino acids. The CDR3 DNA reads as TGTGCCAGCAGCTTAGGGGACAGGGGTAATGAAAAACTGTTTTTT. This sequence encodes CASSLGDRGNEKLFF.

This chain links TRBV18 with TRBJ2-1; 11 bases fit TRBD2. This CDR3 spans 15 amino acids. Germline trimming cut 3 bases from V and 7 bases from J; bases unmatched to any gene: 5. Looked up from germline, CDR1 is KGHSH and CDR2 is LQKENI. The CDR3 is CASSPGLAGWNEQFF. DNA of the CDR3: TGTGCCAGCTCACCTGGACTAGCGGGCTGGAATGAGCAGTTCTTC. The full variable domain, with the rest looked up from reference TRBV18 and TRBJ2-1, is NAGVMQNPRHLVRRRGQEARLRCSPMKGHSHVYWYRQLPEEGLKFMVYLQKENIIDESGMPKERFSAEFPKEGPSILRIQQVVRGDSAAYFCASSPGLAGWNEQFFGPGTRLTVL.

The chain uses TRBV6-1 and TRBJ2-5; TRBD2 aligns across 12 bases. The DNA end lines up better with TRBJ2-7; the J call may be wrong. CDR1 is MNHNS, CDR2 SASEGT, per germline. The CDR3 spans 14 residues. The DNA for the CDR3 is TGTGCCAGCAGTACGGGACTAGCGGGCTACGAGCAGTACTTC. It translates to CASSTGLAGYEQYF.

The chain combines TRBV6-5 with TRBJ2-5; D unclear. Germline V gene data show CDR1 as MNHEY and CDR2 as SVGAGI. The CDR3 is 11 amino acids. Deletions cut 7 bases from V and 5 bases from J, with 8 bases between. The chain's CDR3 is CASTGLETQYF. The CDR3, as DNA: TGTGCCAGCACCGGGCTGGAGACCCAGTACTTC.

The chain recombines TRBV7-2 with TRBJ2-1; possibly TRBD1 or TRBD2 for D (6 bases each). The CDR3 extends over 14 amino acids. The V gene's germline CDR1 is SGHTA and CDR2 FQGNSA. The V end lost 1 base, the J end lost 7 bases, and 11 bases lay between the germline ends. DNA for the CDR3: TGTGCCAGCAGCTTAGATCAGGGGAGGAATGAGCAGTTCTTC. The encoded protein is CASSLDQGRNEQFF.

The chain carries TRBV5-5 and TRBJ1-1; TRBD1 agrees at 10 bases. The J segment lost 1 base and the V segment lost 4 bases, leaving 7 bases of the junction unmatched. The length of the CDR3 is 16 residues. Germline loops: CDR1 SGHKS, CDR2 YYEKEE (reference sequence). This chain's CDR3 is CASSVSRDRGNTEAFF. The CDR3 DNA reads as TGTGCCAGCAGCGTATCCCGGGACAGGGGGAACACTGAAGCTTTCTTT. The full variable domain, with the rest looked up from reference TRBV5-5 and TRBJ1-1, is DAGVTQSPTHLIKTRGQQVTLRCSPISGHKSVSWYQQVLGQGPQFIFQYYEKEERGRGNFPDRFSARQFPNYSSELNVNALLLGDSALYLCASSVSRDRGNTEAFFGQGTRLTVV.

The DNA for the CDR3 is TGCAGCGTTCGGACCTCCTCCTACAATGAGCAGTTCTTC. The encoded protein is CSVRTSSYNEQFF. The chain joins TRBV29-1 to TRBJ2-1; unclear D gene. Trimming stripped 5 bases from V and 0 bases from J, with 8 bases between. There are 13 residues in the CDR3. CDR1 is SQVTM, CDR2 ANQGSEA, per germline.

The chain has TRBV30 and TRBJ1-4; 7 positions agree with TRBD1. The V segment lost 0 bases and the J segment 8 bases; nucleotides outside the gene matches: 9. This CDR3 contains 15 residues. The V gene's germline CDR1 is GTSNPN and CDR2 SVGIG (reference sequence). The CDR3 loop reads CAWSVRWAGGEKLFF. The CDR3, as DNA: TGTGCCTGGAGTGTACGTTGGGCAGGGGGGGAAAAACTGTTTTTT.

This clone was observed a single time. V and J are TRBV9 and TRBJ1-1; tentatively, D is TRBD1 (6 bases). Trimming pared 0 bases from V and 2 bases from J, leaving 11 bases between. The CDR3 extends over 15 amino acids. Germline assignment: CDR1 SGDLS and CDR2 YYNGEE. The CDR3 spells CASSVGGGDNTEAFF. In DNA form, the CDR3 reads TGTGCCAGCAGCGTAGGTGGGGGCGACAACACTGAAGCTTTCTTT.

The CDR3 is CASSQHIQGGGENTEAFF. CDR3 coding DNA: TGTGCCAGCAGCCAGCATATTCAGGGTGGGGGCGAGAACACTGAAGCTTTCTTT. The chain has TRBV7-3 and TRBJ1-1; weak D call: TRBD1 (6 bases). Germline values: CDR1 SGHTA, CDR2 FQGTGA. The CDR3 is 18 residues long. The germline V and J ends were trimmed by 5 bases and 1 base, with 23 bases remaining between them.

The chain carries TRBV6-6 and TRBJ1-2, with D possibly matching TRBD1 (5 bases). Germline CDR1 and CDR2: MNHNY and SVGAGI (reference sequence). The CDR3 extends over 14 amino acids. V was cut by 2 bases and J by 8 bases, with 15 bases left in between. The CDR3: CASSYGIRAGGYTF. In nucleotides, the CDR3 is TGTGCCAGCAGTTACGGGATCAGGGCAGGGGGCTACACCTTC.

This chain joins TRBV5-1 and TRBJ2-5; 9 bases are a match to TRBD1. This CDR3 contains 16 residues. Germline V gene sequence: CDR1 SGHRS, CDR2 YFSETQ. Trimming at V came to 2 bases and at J to 5 bases, leaving 10 bases not matched to a gene. The DNA for the CDR3 is TGCGCCAGCAGCTTAACCGGGACAGGGTCTCGGGAGACCCAGTACTTC. Protein product: CASSLTGTGSRETQYF. The whole variable domain, filled in from reference TRBV5-1 and TRBJ2-5, reads KAGVTQTPRYLIKTRGQQVTLSCSPISGHRSVSWYQQTPGQGLQFLFEYFSETQRNKGNFPGRFSGRQFSNSRSEMNVSTLELGDSALYLCASSLTGTGSRETQYFGPGTRLLVL.

The J gene is TRBJ1-5, the V gene TRBV6-6; D gene ambiguous. The CDR3 is made up of 14 amino acids. V dropped 7 bases and J dropped 12 bases, with 22 bases sitting between them. The germline V gene encodes CDR1 MNHNY and CDR2 SVGAGI (reference sequence). The CDR3 region is CASISREAPEGQHF. CDR3 DNA sequence: TGTGCCAGCATCTCGAGAGAGGCGCCAGAGGGCCAGCATTTT.

The chain uses TRBV5-4 and TRBJ2-7; 9 bases are a match to TRBD2. The ends lost 0 bases at V and 2 bases at J; junction bases unmatched: 6. There are 16 residues in the CDR3. Germline V gene sequence: CDR1 SGHNT, CDR2 YYREEE (reference sequence). CDR3 protein: CASSLGGLANTYEQYF. The CDR3, as DNA: TGTGCCAGCAGCTTGGGAGGACTAGCGAATACCTACGAGCAGTACTTC.

This rearrangement joins TRBV5-1 to TRBJ1-1; a weak D match, TRBD1 (5 bases). This CDR3 contains 13 residues. CDR1 and CDR2 from the germline V gene are SGHRS and YFSETQ. V lost 7 bases and J lost 3, with 13 bases in between. The chain's CDR3 is CASFGGRYTEAFF. The CDR3 DNA sequence: TGCGCCAGCTTCGGGGGTCGGTACACTGAAGCTTTCTTT.

This clone came up once. The rearrangement joins TRBV19 to TRBJ2-5, with D hard to call. This CDR3 spans 13 amino acids. Looked up from germline, CDR1 is LNHDA and CDR2 is SQIVND (reference sequence). The ends were cut back, 2 bases at V and 1 base at J, with 5 bases in the middle. The CDR3 spells CASSINTQETQYF. In DNA form, the CDR3 reads TGTGCCAGTAGTATAAACACCCAAGAGACCCAGTACTTC.

The chain combines TRBV9 with TRBJ2-5; no clear D gene. CDR3 length: 13 amino acids. The germline V gene encodes CDR1 SGDLS and CDR2 YYNGEE. Trimming took 0 bases from V and 1 from J, leaving 4 bases between them. CDR3: CASSVGGQETQYF. The DNA of the CDR3 is TGTGCCAGCAGCGTAGGGGGCCAAGAGACCCAGTACTTC.

The chain is built from TRBV27 and TRBJ1-2; 10 bases map to TRBD1. Germline V CDR1 and CDR2: MNHEY, SMNVEV (reference sequence). This CDR3 comprises 14 residues. V shed 4 bases, J shed 7 bases, and the junction held 6 bases outside the gene matches. CDR3 residues: CASSYMGDRGGYTF. The DNA for the CDR3 is TGTGCCAGCAGTTATATGGGGGACAGGGGTGGCTACACCTTC.

The chain joins TRBV6-1 to TRBJ2-3; 7 nucleotides line up with TRBD1. The CDR3 loop spans 15 amino acids. Germline trimming cut 0 bases from V and 4 bases from J; bases unmatched to any gene: 4. Germline V CDR1 and CDR2: MNHNS, SASEGT. CDR3 bases: TGTGCCAGCAGTGAAGCGTTAGGGGGCGCAGATACGCAGTATTTT. This encodes CASSEALGGADTQYF.

The chain links TRBV11-1 to TRBJ2-1, with D perhaps being TRBD1 or TRBD2 (6 bases each). The ends were cut back, 5 bases at V and 9 bases at J, with 11 bases in the middle. From germline, CDR1 is SGHAT and CDR2 FQDESV (reference sequence). The CDR3 length is 12 residues. Written as DNA, the CDR3 is TGTGCCAGCAGCCCGGGGGCTGGTGAGCAGTTCTTC. Translated: CASSPGAGEQFF.

The chain is built from TRBV6-6 and TRBJ1-2; D ambiguous. This CDR3 is 14 amino acids long. Deletions cut 2 bases from V and 4 bases from J, with 11 bases between. Germline V gene data show CDR1 as MNHNY and CDR2 as SVGAGI (reference sequence). In DNA, the CDR3 is TGTGCCAGCAGTTACGACCCGAGCCTCTATGGCTACACCTTC. Protein product: CASSYDPSLYGYTF.

The rearrangement joins TRBV18 to TRBJ1-1; D is undetermined. CDR3 length: 14 residues. Deletions cut 0 bases from V and 1 base from J, with 6 bases between. CDR1 is KGHSH, CDR2 LQKENI, per germline. For the CDR3, the DNA is TGTGCCAGCTCACCACCGTACGGGAACACTGAAGCTTTCTTT. This gives the protein CASSPPYGNTEAFF.

The gene calls are TRBV27 and TRBJ1-1, with D maybe TRBD1 (6 bases). Trimming removed 6 bases from V and 2 bases from J, with 16 bases in between. The CDR3 totals 15 residues. Germline V lookup: CDR1 MNHEY, CDR2 SMNVEV (reference sequence). CDR3 DNA: TGTGCCAGCAGCTCTTGGACAGCCGAAAACACTGAAGCTTTCTTT. Residues: CASSSWTAENTEAFF.

This chain joins TRBV20-1 and TRBJ2-1; D gene uncertain. This CDR3 is 10 amino acids long. Trimming pared 5 bases from V and 4 bases from J, leaving 3 bases between. Looked up from germline, CDR1 is DFQATT and CDR2 is SNEGSKA (reference sequence). CDR3: CSALYNEQFF. CDR3 sequence (DNA): TGCAGTGCTCTTTACAATGAGCAGTTCTTC.

The V and J genes are TRBV7-8 and TRBJ1-5; D is possibly TRBD1 (5 bases). This CDR3 comprises 15 residues. CDR1 is SGHVS and CDR2 is FQNEAQ in the germline V gene. V lost 0 bases and J lost 0, with 6 bases in between. This CDR3 is CASSLATDSNQPQHF. The CDR3 DNA follows: TGTGCCAGCAGCTTAGCGACAGATAGCAATCAGCCCCAGCATTTT. Full variable domain (missing parts from reference TRBV7-8 and TRBJ1-5): GAGVSQSPRYKVAKRGQDVALRCDPISGHVSLFWYQQALGQGPEFLTYFQNEAQLDKSGLPSDRFFAERPEGSVSTLKIQRTQQEDSAVYLCASSLATDSNQPQHFGDGTRLSIL.

The gene calls are TRBV7-2 and TRBJ1-2, with 9 bases that match TRBD1. Looked up from germline, CDR1 is SGHTA and CDR2 is FQGNSA. V gave up 5 bases and J gave up 3 bases; unmatched junction bases: 4. The CDR3 has 14 amino acids. In nucleotides, the CDR3 is TGTGCCAGCAGCAAGGGACAGGGCGACTATGGCTACACCTTC. Translated, it gives CASSKGQGDYGYTF.